This T cell receptor (beta chain) is from a study of T cell responses to AZD1222 COVID-19 vaccine. Looking at the study overall: It was second doses at about 4 or about 12 weeks that were pooled. Study outcomes and limitations: The sample set comprised mostly white British donors with more females, and clonal diversity was possibly underestimated.

Germline V gives CDR1 KGHSH, CDR2 LQKENI. CDR3 length: 18 residues. Trimming took 3 bases from V and 4 from J; bases not matched to a gene: 9. Turning to this clone: Antigen specificity is unknown.

Profiled with immunoSEQ multiplex PCR; TCRdb holds only in-frame clones, not every one. Among some 120,000 clones listed, roughly 90% were seen once. The chain links TRBV18 to TRBJ2-1; 13 bases fit TRBD2. The sample here was peripheral blood, taken on day 0 of AZD1222 vaccination. The TCR originated in an adult in good health. The CDR3 here is CASSPRRTSGRGYNEQFF. The CDR3 DNA is TGTGCCAGCTCACCTCGTCGGACTAGCGGGAGAGGTTACAATGAGCAGTTCTTC.